This T cell receptor (beta chain) derives from a study of identical twins' blood T cells. General study points: Top TCRbeta clonotypes were shared more with twin than unrelated donors.

CDR1 and CDR2 from the germline V gene are LGHDT and YNNKEL (reference sequence). V was shortened by 1 base and J by 4 bases, with 15 bases between the two germline ends. The CDR3 covers 16 residues. Comments on this clonotype: The antigen is undetermined.

One entry per CDR3 protein results from TCRdb running MiXCR on the 5' RACE reads. The sample holds hundreds of thousands of distinct CDR3 sequences, over 25% seen once. Sequencing was performed on PBMCs. The receptor's source is a woman aged 18 to 55 in good health. V and J are TRBV3-1 and TRBJ2-3; TRBD2 is a possible D gene (5 bases). CDR3 residues: CASSQARTVRADTQYF. In nucleotides, the CDR3 is TGTGCCAGCAGCCAAGCGAGGACGGTGAGGGCAGATACGCAGTATTTT.